The clone carrying this T cell receptor beta chain has only a few counts. The antigen is undetermined. UMIs and sample barcodes were carried by the TCR alpha and TCR beta cDNA libraries that 5'RACE produced using constant-segment primers. TCRdb ran MiXCR on the 5' RACE reads and lists one entry per CDR3 protein. The table includes about 270,000 distinct CDR3 sequences, 15% to 20% detected once. The data belong to a study of T-cell memory formation after mild COVID-19. Study-level results: Pre-infection memory carried some responding clones, suggesting that cross-reactive memory joined.

This CDR3 has 13 amino acids. The germline gives CDR1 DFQATT, CDR2 SNEGSKA (reference sequence). Trimming removed 5 bases from V and 5 bases from J; junction bases left unmatched: 5. This clonotype was sampled from a man aged 18 to 35 who had mild COVID-19 (a few samples of this study predate the infection). Cell type and time point are not known. This sequence joins TRBV20-1 and TRBJ2-5; TRBD2 matches at 10 bases. What was sequenced was PBMCs or a T cell subset sorted from them (not recorded which). In DNA form, the CDR3 reads TGCAGTGCTGAGCGGGGGGGCCGGGAGACCCAGTACTTC. Protein: CSAERGGRETQYF.